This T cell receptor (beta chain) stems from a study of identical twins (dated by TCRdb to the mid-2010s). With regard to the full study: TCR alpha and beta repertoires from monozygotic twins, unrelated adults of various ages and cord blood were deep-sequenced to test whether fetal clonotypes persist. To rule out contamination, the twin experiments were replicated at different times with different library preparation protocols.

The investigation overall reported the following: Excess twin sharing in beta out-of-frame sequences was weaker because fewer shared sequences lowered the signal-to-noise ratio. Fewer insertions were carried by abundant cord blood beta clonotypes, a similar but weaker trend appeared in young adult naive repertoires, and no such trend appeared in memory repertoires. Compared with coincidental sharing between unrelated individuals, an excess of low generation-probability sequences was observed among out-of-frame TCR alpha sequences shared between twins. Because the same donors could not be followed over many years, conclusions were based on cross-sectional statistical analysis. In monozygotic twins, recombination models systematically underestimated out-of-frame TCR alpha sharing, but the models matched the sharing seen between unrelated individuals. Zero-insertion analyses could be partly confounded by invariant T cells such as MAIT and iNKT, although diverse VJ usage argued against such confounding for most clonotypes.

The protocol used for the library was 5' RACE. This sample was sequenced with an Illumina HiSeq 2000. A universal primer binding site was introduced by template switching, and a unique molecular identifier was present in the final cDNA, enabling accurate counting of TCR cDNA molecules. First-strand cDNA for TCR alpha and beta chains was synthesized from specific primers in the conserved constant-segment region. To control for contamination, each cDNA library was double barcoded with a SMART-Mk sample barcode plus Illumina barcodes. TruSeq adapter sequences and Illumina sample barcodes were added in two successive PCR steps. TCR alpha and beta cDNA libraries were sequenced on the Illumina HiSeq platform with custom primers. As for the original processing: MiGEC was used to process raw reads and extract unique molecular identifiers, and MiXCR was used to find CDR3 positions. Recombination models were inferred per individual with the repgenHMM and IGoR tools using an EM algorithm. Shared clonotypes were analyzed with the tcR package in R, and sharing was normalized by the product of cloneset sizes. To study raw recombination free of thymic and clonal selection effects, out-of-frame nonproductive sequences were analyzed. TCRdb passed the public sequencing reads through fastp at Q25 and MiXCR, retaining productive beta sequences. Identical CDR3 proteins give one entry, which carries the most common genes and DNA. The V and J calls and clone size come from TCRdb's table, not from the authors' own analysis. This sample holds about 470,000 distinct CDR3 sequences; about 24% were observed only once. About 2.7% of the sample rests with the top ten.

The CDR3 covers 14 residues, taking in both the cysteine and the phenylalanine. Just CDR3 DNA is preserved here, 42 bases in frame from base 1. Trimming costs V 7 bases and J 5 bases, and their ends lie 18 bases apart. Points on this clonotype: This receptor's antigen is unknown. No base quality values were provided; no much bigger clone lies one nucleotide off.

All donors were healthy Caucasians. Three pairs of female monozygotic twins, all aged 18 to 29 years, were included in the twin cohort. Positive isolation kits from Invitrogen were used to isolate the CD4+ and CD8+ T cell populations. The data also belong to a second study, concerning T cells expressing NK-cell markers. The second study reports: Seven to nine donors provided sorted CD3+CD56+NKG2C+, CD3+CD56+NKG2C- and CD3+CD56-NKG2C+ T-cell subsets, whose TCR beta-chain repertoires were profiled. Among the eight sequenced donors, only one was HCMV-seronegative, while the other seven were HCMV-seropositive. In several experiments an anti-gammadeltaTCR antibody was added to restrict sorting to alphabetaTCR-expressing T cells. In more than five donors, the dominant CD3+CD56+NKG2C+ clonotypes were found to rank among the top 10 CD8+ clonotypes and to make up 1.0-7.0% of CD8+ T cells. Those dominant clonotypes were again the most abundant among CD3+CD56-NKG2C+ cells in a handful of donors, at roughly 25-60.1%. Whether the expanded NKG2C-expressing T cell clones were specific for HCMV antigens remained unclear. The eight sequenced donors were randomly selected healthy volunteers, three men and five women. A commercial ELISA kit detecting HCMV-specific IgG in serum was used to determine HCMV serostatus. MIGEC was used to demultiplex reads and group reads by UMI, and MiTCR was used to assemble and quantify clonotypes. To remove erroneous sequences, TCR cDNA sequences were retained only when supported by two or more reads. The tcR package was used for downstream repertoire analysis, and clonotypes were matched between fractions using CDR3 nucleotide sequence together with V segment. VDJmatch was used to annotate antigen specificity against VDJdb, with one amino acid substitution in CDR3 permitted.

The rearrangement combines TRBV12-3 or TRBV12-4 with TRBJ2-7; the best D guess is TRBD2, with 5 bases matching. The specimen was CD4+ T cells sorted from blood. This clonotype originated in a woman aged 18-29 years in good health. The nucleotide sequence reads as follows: TGTGCCAGCACCCCCCATGAGAGGGCCCACGAGCAGTACTTC. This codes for CASTPHERAHEQYF.